These 3 T cell receptor beta chains were sequenced from one sample in a study of a mutant IDH1 vaccine in newly diagnosed glioma. Time point in this sample: week 23, last vaccination. Topical imiquimod was applied with each vaccine dose, which held 300 ug of mutant IDH1 20-mer peptide. Repertoires were generated with immunoSEQ multiplex PCR, while TCRdb's copy carries only in-frame clones and drops some. The repertoire holds about 54,000 clones, with about four fifths as singletons. These TCRs are of unknown antigen specificity. Specimen: PBMCs, collected from a glioma patient whose treatment included an IDH1 peptide vaccine. All receptors derive from a man between 40 and 49 years old with glioma.

The chain employs TRBV5-1 and TRBJ2-5; no clear D gene. The germline CDR1 and CDR2 sequences are SGHRS and YFSETQ. V lost 0 bases, J lost 3 bases, and 9 bases lay in between. This CDR3 comprises 14 residues. DNA for the CDR3: TGCGCCAGCAGCTTGGCACGGGCCAAAGAGACCCAGTACTTC. Its translation is CASSLARAKETQYF.

The gene calls are TRBV7-8 and TRBJ1-1, with D perhaps matching TRBD1 (6 bases). Trimming removed 4 bases from V and 8 bases from J, with 14 bases in between. Germline V lookup: CDR1 SGHVS, CDR2 FQNEAQ. The CDR3 sequence is 13 residues long. CDR3 protein: CASSSSGGGEAFF. The CDR3 region has the DNA TGTGCCAGCAGCTCCTCTGGGGGCGGCGAAGCTTTCTTT.

This clone appeared a few times. The V gene is TRBV9, the J gene TRBJ1-2; 8 bases map to TRBD1. In germline, CDR1 is SGDLS, CDR2 YYNGEE. The length of the CDR3 is 14 residues. Trimming removed 7 bases from V and 4 bases from J; junction bases left unmatched: 9. CDR3 bases: TGTGCCAGCGAGAAAACAGGGGGGGGCTATGGCTACACCTTC. It encodes CASEKTGGGYGYTF.